This passage covers 16 T cell receptor beta chains from one sample sequenced in a study of blood T cell repertoires in COVID-19. TCRdb keeps only in-frame clones here, not all; method: immunoSEQ multiplex PCR. There are around 250,000 clones in the sample; roughly 85% occur only once, and around 6.3% lies in the top ten. Sequenced: PBMCs or T cells enriched from blood (not recorded which). These TCRs come from a woman aged 50 to 60 who had been exposed to COVID-19.

The chain carries TRBV12-5 and TRBJ1-2; TRBD1 is a possible D gene (5 bases). V gave up 7 bases and J gave up 4 bases, with 13 bases separating them. Germline values: CDR1 LGHNT, CDR2 FRNRAP. The CDR3 length is 13 residues. The CDR3 DNA reads as TGTGCTAGTGCCGCGGGGGGTTCCTATGGCTACACCTTC. Amino acids: CASAAGGSYGYTF.

The V and J genes are TRBV11-2 and TRBJ1-1; D remains ambiguous. V dropped 3 bases and J dropped 8 bases, with 13 bases sitting between them. The germline V gene encodes CDR1 SGHAT and CDR2 FQNNGV. The CDR3 is 13 amino acids. The chain's CDR3 is CASSLAGGVEAFF. DNA for the CDR3: TGTGCCAGCAGCTTGGCGGGAGGAGTCGAAGCTTTCTTT.

The chain couples TRBV30 to TRBJ1-1; the match to TRBD1 covers 11 bases. There are 12 residues in the CDR3. V lost 3 bases and J lost 10; bases outside the gene matches: 4. The V gene's germline CDR1 is GTSNPN and CDR2 SVGIG (reference sequence). The CDR3 sequence: CAWSPDRGRAFF. CDR3 DNA sequence: TGTGCCTGGAGCCCGGACAGGGGGCGAGCTTTCTTT.

This chain uses TRBV7-9 with TRBJ1-2, with D perhaps TRBD1 (5 bases). Looked up from germline, CDR1 is SEHNR and CDR2 is FQNEAQ (reference sequence). The CDR3 is 15 amino acids. The V end lost 2 bases, the J end lost 8 bases, and 18 bases lay between the germline ends. The CDR3 loop is CASSLQGNSVGGYTF. DNA of the CDR3: TGTGCCAGCAGCTTACAGGGAAACTCCGTCGGGGGCTACACCTTC.

The V call is TRBV2, the J call TRBJ2-1; 10 nucleotides line up with TRBD2. The CDR3 has 17 residues. V lost 3 bases to trimming and J lost 1 base; unmatched junction nucleotides: 6. Germline loops: CDR1 SNHLY, CDR2 FYNNEI. CDR3 coding DNA: TGTGCCAGCAGTGACCCATCTAGCGGGGGTTCCTACAATGAGCAGTTCTTC. This codes for CASSDPSSGGSYNEQFF.

This chain connects TRBV28 to TRBJ1-4, with D unclear. CDR1 is MDHEN, CDR2 SYDVKM, per germline. CDR3 length: 14 amino acids. V was pared by 7 bases and J by 4 bases, with 13 bases between. CDR3 sequence reads: CASTFSGFNEKLFF. The CDR3 DNA follows: TGTGCCAGCACTTTTTCGGGGTTTAATGAAAAACTGTTTTTT.

The chain employs TRBV5-1 and TRBJ2-7; 7 nucleotides agree with TRBD2. This CDR3 contains 13 residues. CDR1 SGHRS and CDR2 YFSETQ come from the germline V gene. V lost 4 bases and J lost 3; bases outside the gene matches: 4. CDR3 protein: CASSPSGGYEQYF. The CDR3 DNA reads as TGCGCCAGCAGCCCTTCGGGGGGCTACGAGCAGTACTTC.

The chain carries TRBV6-6 and TRBJ2-5; 10 bases fit TRBD2. V was pared by 6 bases and J by 5 bases, with 6 bases of the junction left unmatched. Looked up from germline, CDR1 is MNHNY and CDR2 is SVGAGI (reference sequence). This CDR3 comprises 14 residues. This CDR3 is CASRALAGEETQYF. The CDR3 nucleotides read TGTGCCAGCAGGGCCCTAGCGGGGGAGGAGACCCAGTACTTC.

V is TRBV2 and J is TRBJ1-4; maybe TRBD1 (6 bases). V was clipped by 6 bases and J by 10 bases, with 18 bases between them. This CDR3 spans 14 amino acids. CDR1 is SNHLY and CDR2 is FYNNEI in the germline V gene. The CDR3 nucleotides read TGTGCCAGCAGAGCAACAGGACAGCAGGGAAAACTGTTTTTT. Its translation is CASRATGQQGKLFF.

This sequence joins TRBV7-7 and TRBJ2-7; D uncertain. CDR1 is SSHAT and CDR2 is FNYEAQ in the germline V gene (reference sequence). Deletions cut 3 bases from V and 3 bases from J, with 6 bases between. The CDR3 sequence is 12 residues long. The CDR3 spells CASSFQIYEQYF. DNA of the CDR3: TGTGCCAGCAGCTTCCAGATCTACGAGCAGTACTTC.

The chain links TRBV25-1 to TRBJ1-1; D might be TRBD1 (5 bases). CDR3 length: 14 amino acids. The germline V gene has CDR1 MGHDK and CDR2 SYGVNS. V was cut by 4 bases and J by 2 bases, with 11 bases left in between. The CDR3 DNA reads TGTGCCAGCAGTGGGGGAGGGGAAAACACTGAAGCTTTCTTT. Protein: CASSGGGENTEAFF. The full variable domain, rest sourced from reference TRBV25-1 and TRBJ1-1, is EADIYQTPRYLVIGTGKKITLECSQTMGHDKMYWYQQDPGMELHLIHYSYGVNSTEKGDLSSESTVSRIRTEHFPLTLESARPSHTSQYLCASSGGGENTEAFFGQGTRLTVV.

The V call is TRBV9, the J call TRBJ2-4; 7 bases are a match to TRBD1. The CDR3 sequence is 13 residues long. J lost 7 bases, V lost 3 bases, and 4 bases had no gene match. Germline loops: CDR1 SGDLS, CDR2 YYNGEE. The CDR3 DNA reads as TGTGCCAGCAGCGCCGGGGACAGTAACATTCAGTACTTC. Encoded protein: CASSAGDSNIQYF. Drawing the rest from reference TRBV9 and TRBJ2-4, the complete variable domain is DSGVTQTPKHLITATGQRVTLRCSPRSGDLSVYWYQQSLDQGLQFLIQYYNGEERAKGNILERFSAQQFPDLHSELNLSSLELGDSALYFCASSAGDSNIQYFGAGTRLSVL.

The chain carries TRBV12-5 and TRBJ2-3, with 8 bases identical to TRBD1. V trimming: 4 bases; J trimming: 4 bases; junction bases outside the gene matches: 10. The CDR3 runs to 16 residues. Germline V gives CDR1 LGHNT, CDR2 FRNRAP. The CDR3 sequence: CASGSDRGEGADTQYF. The DNA for the CDR3 is TGTGCTAGTGGTTCCGACAGGGGAGAAGGGGCAGATACGCAGTATTTT.

This clone appeared a single time. CDR3 sequence: CAISEKRTGQETQYF. CDR3 bases: TGTGCCATCAGTGAAAAAAGGACAGGGCAAGAGACCCAGTACTTC. J is TRBJ2-5 and V is TRBV10-3; 8 bases align to TRBD1. Germline-derived CDR1 and CDR2 are ENHRY and SYGVKD. The CDR3 totals 15 residues. V trimming: 3 bases; J trimming: 2 bases; junction bases outside the gene matches: 5.

This rearrangement joins TRBV27 to TRBJ1-6; no reliable D call. CDR3 length equals 14 residues. CDR1 and CDR2 from the germline V gene are MNHEY and SMNVEV (reference sequence). The ends were cut back, 6 bases at V and 8 bases at J, with 14 bases in the middle. The CDR3 spells CASRERGRHSPLHF. DNA for the CDR3: TGTGCCAGCAGAGAACGGGGTAGGCATTCACCCCTCCACTTT.

This clone was seen only a few times. CDR3 region: CASSPTVNYGYTF. CDR3 bases: TGTGCCAGCAGCCCAACGGTGAACTATGGCTACACCTTC. This chain links TRBV16 with TRBJ1-2; D unclear. CDR1 is KGHSY and CDR2 is FQNENV in the germline V gene. Trimming removed 4 bases from V and 2 bases from J, with 8 bases in between. CDR3 size: 13 residues.